Listed below are T cell receptor beta chains from one sample, sequenced in a study of long-term antiretroviral therapy in people with HIV. TCRdb's table, derived via immunoSEQ multiplex PCR, lists solely in-frame clones and lacks some. The sample holds some 20,000 clones, around 89% seen once. The input for sequencing was unsorted PBMCs, taken 4.2 years after starting antiretroviral therapy. The receptors derive from a man aged 50 to 60 with HIV. CDR3s include the opening cysteine and the closing phenylalanine or tryptophan.

14	TRBJ1-6	TRBV28	CASSWRGSLSPLHF
11	TRBJ2-1	TRBV2	CASRDYNEQFF
14	TRBJ2-1	TRBV28	CASSPRVGYNEQFF
16	TRBJ2-3	TRBV19	CASSRQLAGLTDTQYF
14	TRBJ2-7	TRBV6-1	CASKTSGGSHEQYF
15	TRBJ1-5	TRBV6-1	CASSVQGRGSQPQHF
13	TRBJ2-7	TRBV4-1	CASSLTVLYEQYF
13	TRBJ1-3	TRBV6-5	CASSRGAGNTIYF
13	TRBJ1-2	TRBV4-1	CASSQDPGYGYTF
15	TRBJ1-5	TRBV27	CASSLKLAVNQPQHF
14	TRBJ2-7	TRBV19	CASSIVGRGGEQYF
16	TRBJ2-2	TRBV6-6	CASSYSDVWGTGELFF
14	TRBJ2-7	TRBV5-4	CASSFDSSSYEQYF
14	TRBJ2-1	TRBV29-1	CSAGPSGGYNEQFF
16	TRBJ2-2	TRBV5-4	CASSGLAGGHTGELFF
14	TRBJ1-1	TRBV5-4	CASSLGVTNTEAFF
13	TRBJ1-2	TRBV9	CASSVEGAYGYTF
13	TRBJ1-2	TRBV29-1	CSVEDQGNYGYTF
15	TRBJ2-7	TRBV4-3	CASSQSSGAGVEQYF
14	TRBJ2-3	TRBV5-4	CASSLTVSTDTQYF
12	TRBJ2-1	TRBV6-6	CASSSQGSEQFF
15	TRBJ2-3	TRBV19	CASSIPGLFPDTQYF
15	TRBJ2-2	TRBV4-3	CASSQEPANTGELFF
15	TRBJ2-2	TRBV9	CASSVGGRDTGELFF
14	TRBJ1-4	TRBV5-1	CASSLGGSNEKLFF
15	TRBJ1-1	TRBV7-9	CASNPEGVRNTEAFF
11	TRBJ2-3	TRBV11-2	CASTFTDTQYF
15	TRBJ2-4	TRBV28	CASSPAGTGKNIQYF
16	TRBJ2-3	TRBV2	CASTVGLAGFTDTQYF
15	TRBJ2-7	TRBV28	CASSLRGASSYEQYF
14	TRBJ2-1	TRBV29-1	CSVGGGNTHNEQFF
14	TRBJ1-2	TRBV5-1	CATAPSAANYGYTF